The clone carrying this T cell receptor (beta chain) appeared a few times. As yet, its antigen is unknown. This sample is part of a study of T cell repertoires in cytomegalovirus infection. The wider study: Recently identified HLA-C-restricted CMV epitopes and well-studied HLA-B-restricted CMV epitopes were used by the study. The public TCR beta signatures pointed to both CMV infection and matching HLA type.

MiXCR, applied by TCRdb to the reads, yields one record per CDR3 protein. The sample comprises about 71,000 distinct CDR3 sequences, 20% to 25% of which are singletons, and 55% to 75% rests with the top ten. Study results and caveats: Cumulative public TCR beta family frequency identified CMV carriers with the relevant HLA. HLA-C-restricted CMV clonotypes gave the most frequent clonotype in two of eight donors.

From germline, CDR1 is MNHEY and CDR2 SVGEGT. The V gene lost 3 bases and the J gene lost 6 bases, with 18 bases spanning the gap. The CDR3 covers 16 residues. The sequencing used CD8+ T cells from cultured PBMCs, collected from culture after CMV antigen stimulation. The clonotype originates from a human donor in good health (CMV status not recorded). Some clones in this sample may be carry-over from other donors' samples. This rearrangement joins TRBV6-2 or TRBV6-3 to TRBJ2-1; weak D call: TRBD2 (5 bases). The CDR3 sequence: CASSYMGVGPGNEQFF. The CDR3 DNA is TGTGCCAGCAGTTATATGGGAGTAGGGCCGGGCAATGAGCAGTTCTTC.